The 19 T cell receptor beta chains below all came from one sample that was sequenced in a study of T cells in Graves' hyperthyroidism and ophthalmopathy. RNA transcripts served as the template for amplifying TCR beta CDR3 regions. Using the HTBI primer set, a first-round RT-PCR was run on the TCR CDR3. Using its own MiXCR run on the multiplex PCR reads, TCRdb lists one record per CDR3 protein. The profile shows 550,000 to 700,000 distinct CDR3 sequences, over 12% of them singletons. The sequenced sample was blood. These receptors all stem from a woman aged 35 to 49 with Graves' ophthalmopathy.

The sample holds many counts of this clonotype. This chain joins TRBV19 and TRBJ2-2; TRBD1 might be the D (6 bases). The CDR3 length is 15 residues. The germline V and J ends were trimmed by 8 bases and 4 bases, with 17 bases remaining between them. Germline CDR1 and CDR2: LNHDA and SQIVND (reference sequence). CDR3: CASGDRDTFTGELFF. CDR3 DNA: TGTGCCAGTGGGGACCGGGACACCTTCACCGGGGAGCTGTTTTTT.

In its sample, this clonotype was seen a few times. Because it lacks the conserved phenylalanine or tryptophan at the end, this CDR3 is likely a read error. The chain links TRBV6-1 to TRBJ1-1, with TRBD1 as a possible D gene (6 bases). The V and J ends lost 6 bases and 0 bases respectively, with 11 bases between them. There are 14 residues in the CDR3. Germline CDR1 and CDR2: MNHNS and SASEGT. CDR3 nucleotide sequence: TGTGCCAGCAGGCGACAGGACTTGAACACTGAAGCTTTCCTT. Translated: CASRRQDLNTEAFL.

In its sample, this clonotype was seen many times. The chain carries TRBV7-8 and TRBJ2-7, with D possibly TRBD1 on 6 matching bases. Germline assignment: CDR1 SGHVS and CDR2 FQNEAQ. The CDR3 has 13 residues. V lost 7 bases and J 0 bases, leaving 10 bases between the germline ends. CDR3 sequence: CASNGQHSYEQYF. As DNA, the CDR3 is TGTGCCAGCAATGGACAGCACTCCTACGAGCAGTACTTC.

This clonotype was detected ten times or more. The V gene is TRBV7-8, the J gene TRBJ2-7, with 9 bases identical to TRBD2. Trimming at V came to 4 bases and at J to 6 bases, leaving 10 bases not matched to a gene. This CDR3 has 15 amino acids. CDR1 is SGHVS and CDR2 is FQNEAQ in the germline V gene. The CDR3 loop reads CASSSSSSGRLEQYF. As DNA, the CDR3 is TGTGCCAGCAGCTCTTCAAGTAGCGGGAGACTCGAGCAGTACTTC.

This clonotype occurred many times. Possible read error: a much larger clone is one base away. The genes are TRBV12-3 or TRBV12-4 and TRBJ2-5; D not resolved. V dropped 6 bases and J dropped 1 base, with 3 bases sitting between them. The CDR3 has 11 amino acids. CDR3 sequence: CASRIQETQYF. The CDR3 DNA reads as TGTGCCAGCAGGATCCAAGAGACCCAGTACTTC.

This clonotype was counted ten times or more. This chain uses TRBV29-1 with TRBJ1-1; a possible D gene is TRBD1 (5 bases). The CDR3 contains 14 residues. Germline CDR1 is SQVTM and CDR2 is ANQGSEA. V was clipped by 3 bases and J by 3 bases, with 14 bases between them. CDR3 coding DNA: TGCAGCGTTGACAGGGCAATGGGGCACACTGAAGCTTTCTTT. This translates into CSVDRAMGHTEAFF.

Many counts were recorded for this clonotype. This CDR3 reads CATSRQGADTQYF. The CDR3, as DNA: TGTGCCACCAGCAGACAAGGGGCGGATACGCAGTATTTT. The V gene is TRBV15, the J gene TRBJ2-3; D may be TRBD1 (5 bases). The CDR3 totals 13 residues. V was pared by 2 bases and J by 6 bases, with 9 bases between. Germline V gene data show CDR1 as LNHNV and CDR2 as YYDKDF (reference sequence).

This clonotype was seen many times. V is TRBV7-2 and J is TRBJ2-2, with D tentatively TRBD2 (5 bases). V lost 1 base and J lost 5, with 8 bases in between. This CDR3 has 14 residues. CDR1 SGHTA and CDR2 FQGNSA come from the germline V gene. The CDR3 DNA reads TGTGCCAGCAGCTTAGTGGTAGCGACCGGGGAGCTGTTTTTT. Translation: CASSLVVATGELFF.

This clonotype was seen many times. This sequence joins TRBV6-2 or TRBV6-3 and TRBJ1-2, with D perhaps TRBD1 (5 bases). The ends were cut back, 2 bases at V and 6 bases at J, with 16 bases in the middle. The CDR3 is 15 amino acids. CDR1 is MNHEY, CDR2 SVGEGT, per germline. As DNA, the CDR3 is TGTGCCAGCAGTTACGTTGCAGGGTTGAGCAATGGCTACACCTTC. Residues: CASSYVAGLSNGYTF.

This rearrangement joins TRBV6-1 to TRBJ1-1; D is perhaps TRBD1 (6 bases). Trimming stripped 11 bases from V and 1 base from J, with 20 bases between. CDR1 is MNHNS and CDR2 is SASEGT in the germline V gene. The CDR3 runs 15 residues. In nucleotides, the CDR3 is TGTGCCGGCCGGGACACCGGATCGGGGAACACTGAAGCTTTCTTT. Amino acid sequence: CAGRDTGSGNTEAFF.

In its sample, this clonotype was seen many times. The J gene is TRBJ2-7, the V gene TRBV6-2 or TRBV6-3, with TRBD2 as a possible D gene (5 bases). The CDR3 runs 13 residues. V dropped 5 bases and J dropped 2 bases, with 10 bases sitting between them. Looked up from germline, CDR1 is MNHEY and CDR2 is SVGEGT. The CDR3 DNA reads TGTGCCAGCAGTGGCCTAGCCACCTACGAGCAGTACTTC. Its protein is CASSGLATYEQYF.

This clonotype was counted many times. The chain uses TRBV24-1 and TRBJ1-1; 12 positions agree with TRBD1. The CDR3 sequence is 13 residues long. Germline assignment: CDR1 KGHDR and CDR2 SFDVKD. V was clipped by 9 bases and J by 11 bases; unmatched bases: 9. The CDR3 protein is CATQGTGGSSAFF. The CDR3, as DNA: TGTGCCACCCAGGGGACAGGGGGCTCGTCGGCTTTCTTT.

This clonotype showed up many times. The CDR3 loop reads CASSFERGETQYF. For the CDR3, the DNA is TGTGCCAGCAGCTTCGAACGAGGGGAGACCCAGTACTTC. This chain joins TRBV11-2 and TRBJ2-5, with D possibly TRBD2 on 5 matching bases. Per germline, CDR1 SGHAT and CDR2 FQNNGV. The V end lost 3 bases, the J end lost 5 bases, and 10 bases lay between the germline ends. The CDR3 runs to 13 residues.

The chain uses TRBV28 and TRBJ2-7, with TRBD2 matching 11 bases. This CDR3 has 17 residues. Germline CDR1 is MDHEN and CDR2 is SYDVKM. Trimming removed 4 bases from V and 1 base from J; junction bases left unmatched: 9. The CDR3 loop reads CASSSSGTSGSSYEQYF. CDR3 DNA sequence: TGTGCCAGCAGTTCCTCCGGAACTAGCGGGAGTTCCTACGAGCAGTACTTC.

This clonotype appeared a few times. The V call is TRBV6-1, the J call TRBJ2-5, with D perhaps assigned TRBD1 or TRBD2 (5 bases each). V was clipped by 7 bases and J by 3 bases, with 24 bases between them. Germline V gene sequence: CDR1 MNHNS, CDR2 SASEGT. The CDR3 length is 17 residues. CDR3 coding DNA: TGTGCCAGCATAAAGAGGGTGGCAGGGATAATGAAAGAGACCCAGTACTTC. It specifies CASIKRVAGIMKETQYF.

The J gene is TRBJ2-7, the V gene TRBV12-3 or TRBV12-4; D perhaps matches TRBD1 (6 bases). Deletions cut 2 bases from V and 1 base from J, with 15 bases between. This CDR3 has 16 residues. The CDR3 region is CASSLSVGQRSYEQYF. The DNA for the CDR3 is TGTGCCAGCAGTTTAAGTGTGGGACAAAGATCCTACGAGCAGTACTTC.

This clonotype has at least ten counts. The V call is TRBV4-1, the J call TRBJ1-1; D remains unclear. Per germline, CDR1 MGHRA and CDR2 YSYEKL. This CDR3 is 15 amino acids long. Trimming stripped 4 bases from V and 2 bases from J, with 14 bases between. CDR3 bases: TGCGCCAGCAGCCTTTTCGATTCCGATAACACTGAAGCTTTCTTT. Translation: CASSLFDSDNTEAFF.

There are many counts of this clonotype. CDR3 residues: CASSLESLGQGGEQYF. CDR3 nucleotides: TGCGCCAGCAGCTTGGAAAGTCTGGGACAGGGAGGCGAGCAGTACTTC. V and J are TRBV5-1 and TRBJ2-7; 9 nucleotides agree with TRBD1. CDR3 length: 16 amino acids. In germline, CDR1 is SGHRS, CDR2 YFSETQ. The V gene end was trimmed by 0 bases and the J gene end by 6 bases; junction bases not matched to a gene: 10. Full variable domain (missing parts from reference TRBV5-1 and TRBJ2-7): KAGVTQTPRYLIKTRGQQVTLSCSPISGHRSVSWYQQTPGQGLQFLFEYFSETQRNKGNFPGRFSGRQFSNSRSEMNVSTLELGDSALYLCASSLESLGQGGEQYFGPGTRLTVT.

The table lists this clonotype with a few counts. V usage is TRBV11-2 and J usage is TRBJ2-2; 7 bases agree with TRBD1. The CDR3 spans 15 residues. The trim removed 2 bases at V and 6 bases at J, leaving 6 bases unmatched. Germline lookup yields CDR1 SGHAT and CDR2 FQNNGV. CDR3 in amino acids: CASSLKGALSGELFF. In DNA, the CDR3 is TGTGCCAGCAGCTTAAAGGGGGCGTTGTCCGGGGAGCTGTTTTTT. Drawing the rest from reference TRBV11-2 and TRBJ2-2, the complete variable domain is EAGVAQSPRYKIIEKRQSVAFWCNPISGHATLYWYQQILGQGPKLLIQFQNNGVVDDSQLPKDRFSAERLKGVDSTLKIQPAKLEDSAVYLCASSLKGALSGELFFGEGSRLTVL.